Listed below are T cell receptor beta chains from one sample, sequenced in a study of T cell repertoires in cytomegalovirus infection. TCRdb itself ran the reads through MiXCR, one entry per CDR3 protein. The table includes roughly 280,000 distinct CDR3 sequences, approximately 9.2% detected once. The specimen sequenced was PBMCs. These receptors all stem from a human donor in good health (CMV status not recorded). Some clones in this sample may be carry-over from other donors' samples. The CDR3 runs from the conserved cysteine through the conserved F or W. The order of the fields is J gene, D gene, clone size, V gene, CDR3 protein, CDR3 DNA. The D gene is left open where the match is weak. Size tells how often a clone was seen (once, few, many) or the class of an expanded clone, and some rows leave it out.

TRBJ1-1	NA	many	TRBV7-2	CASGRGVPNTEAFF	TGTGCCAGCGGCAGGGGCGTCCCGAACACTGAAGCTTTCTTT
TRBJ2-5	TRBD1	many	TRBV7-2	CASSLGGQGETQYF	TGTGCCAGCAGCTTGGGGGGACAGGGAGAGACCCAGTACTTC
TRBJ2-5	TRBD1	few	TRBV20-1	CSATTGETQYF	TGCAGTGCAACGACAGGGGAGACCCAGTACTTC
TRBJ1-3	TRBD1	NA	TRBV12-3/TRBV12-4	CASTRQGHSGNTIYF	TGTGCCAGCACCCGACAGGGGCATTCTGGAAACACCATATATTTT
TRBJ2-1	TRBD2	many	TRBV11-2	CASWTSGVDEQFF	TGTGCCAGCTGGACTAGCGGGGTCGATGAGCAGTTCTTC
TRBJ1-1	NA	many	TRBV18	CASSLQKGVMNTEAFF	TGTGCCAGCTCACTACAGAAGGGGGTAATGAACACTGAAGCTTTCTTT
TRBJ2-7	NA	few	TRBV7-2	CASSVSELYYEQYF	TGTGCCAGCAGTGTCAGCGAGTTATACTACGAGCAGTACTTC
TRBJ2-1	TRBD1	few	TRBV29-1	CSGNRGSSYNEQFF	TGCAGCGGGAACAGGGGAAGCTCCTACAATGAGCAGTTCTTC
TRBJ1-1	NA	many	TRBV6-2/TRBV6-3	CASSNAALWTEAFF	TGTGCCAGCAGTAATGCGGCGTTGTGGACTGAAGCTTTCTTT
TRBJ2-5	TRBD2	many	TRBV20-1	CSAPPGTSGRWETQYF	TGCAGTGCCCCCCCGGGGACTAGCGGGAGGTGGGAGACCCAGTACTTC
TRBJ2-4	NA	many	TRBV6-2/TRBV6-3	CASISELAKNIQYF	TGTGCCAGCATTTCCGAATTAGCCAAAAACATTCAGTACTTC
TRBJ2-1	NA	many	TRBV7-9	CASSSLGTENNEQFF	TGTGCCAGCAGCTCCCTCGGGACCGAGAACAATGAGCAGTTCTTC
TRBJ1-1	NA	many	TRBV7-8	CASSLVVGRGGTEAFF	TGTGCCAGCAGCTTAGTCGTAGGGCGGGGTGGCACTGAAGCTTTCTTT
TRBJ1-1	NA	NA	TRBV30	CAWSTSENTEAFF	TGTGCCTGGAGTACCTCAGAGAACACTGAAGCTTTCTTT
TRBJ1-1	NA	many	TRBV4-2	CASSQAVMEEAFF	TGTGCCAGCAGCCAGGCCGTCATGGAGGAAGCTTTCTTT